A single T cell receptor (beta chain) is shown here with its context. Assay used: immunoSEQ multiplex PCR; TCRdb lists only in-frame clones, some missing. The table lists 37,000 or so clones, more than 80% of them singletons. The data originate from a study of STAT5B mutations in CD4+ large granular lymphocyte leukemia. Specimen: CD4+ T cells from blood buffy coats. The TCR comes from a human donor in good health.

CDR3 loop: CASSSTPRTEQYF. In DNA, the CDR3 is TGTGCCAGCAGCTCCACTCCCCGCACAGAGCAGTACTTC. V gene TRBV11-3 combines with J gene TRBJ2-7; D gene unclear. V gave up 4 bases and J gave up 7 bases, with 14 bases separating them. CDR1 is SGHNT, CDR2 YENEEA, per germline. CDR3 size: 13 residues. The complete variable domain, with remaining parts taken from reference TRBV11-3 and TRBJ2-7, reads EAGVVQSPRYKIIEKKQPVAFWCNPISGHNTLYWYLQNLGQGPELLIRYENEEAVDDSQLPKDRFSAERLKGVDSTLKIQPAELGDSAVYLCASSSTPRTEQYFGPGTRLTVT.